The text below deals with one TCR beta chain. MiXCR, run by TCRdb on the RT-PCR reads, gives a single entry per CDR3 protein. The data show a few hundred thousand distinct CDR3 sequences, with about a fifth seen just once and 10% to 13% held by the top ten. These data originate in a study of response to subunit inactivated influenza vaccine. V lost 6 bases, J lost 1 base, and 12 bases lay in between. The CDR3 extends over 14 amino acids. The germline V gene encodes CDR1 ENHRY and CDR2 SYGVKD. This chain uses TRBV10-3 with TRBJ2-5; the D gene is possibly TRBD1 (6 bases). The source of this sequence is a man between 50 and 75 years old who received an inactivated influenza vaccine. This material consisted of PBMCs from blood, taken about 19 months after vaccination. The CDR3 reads CAIRDSRGQETQYF. The CDR3, as DNA: TGTGCCATCAGGGATAGCAGGGGCCAAGAGACCCAGTACTTC.